This TCR beta chain was captured by sequencing in a study of cytomegalovirus exposure and HLA in healthy donors. Overall study findings and caveats: In a later analysis, an Asian-associated ancestry cluster reportedly showed fewer N-insertions than the approximately 660-donor mean.

The PCR ran on 60 Vbeta and 13 Jbeta primers. Sequencing used immunoSEQ multiplex PCR; TCRdb keeps in-frame clones, though not all of them. The repertoire holds roughly 120,000 clones, with under 80% as singletons. The CDR3 length is 13 residues. Looked up from germline, CDR1 is MNHEY and CDR2 is SMNVEV (reference sequence). The J segment lost 1 base and the V segment lost 5 bases, leaving 2 bases of the junction unmatched. Regarding this clone: The antigen is unknown.

The sample consisted of PBMCs. This chain uses TRBV27 with TRBJ2-7; 7 bases line up with TRBD1. The TCR was taken from a woman between 45 and 60 years old in good health and CMV-seropositive. CDR3 sequence reads: CASSDRVSYEQYF. The CDR3 bases are TGTGCCAGCAGTGACAGGGTATCCTACGAGCAGTACTTC.